These 27 T cell receptor beta chains originate from one sample sequenced in a study of blood T cells in healthy people across ages. Primed by a sample-barcoded 5' primer and a J-beta primer mix, a second PCR proceeded for 7 to 11 cycles. TCRdb recomputed calls from the 5' RACE reads with MiXCR, one row per CDR3 protein. The table records about 1 million distinct CDR3 sequences, more than 40% of them present only once. The specimen was blood. These receptors were collected from a woman in her fifties or sixties in good health.

CDR3 sequence: CASSLGRLDEQYF. CDR3 nucleotide sequence: TGTGCCAGCAGCTTGGGTAGGTTGGACGAGCAGTACTTC. This chain links TRBV5-6 with TRBJ2-7; unclear D gene. This CDR3 has 13 residues. Per germline, CDR1 SGHDT and CDR2 YYEEEE. Trimming took off 0 bases at V and 5 bases at J, with 9 bases between the two ends.

This clonotype was counted ten times or more. The chain couples TRBV13 to TRBJ2-1; 9 nucleotides align to TRBD1. The CDR3 totals 14 residues. Germline V gene sequence: CDR1 PRHDT, CDR2 FYEKMQ (reference sequence). V was clipped by 5 bases and J by 4 bases; unmatched bases: 3. The CDR3 sequence: CASSRQGGYNEQFF. The CDR3 bases are TGTGCCAGCAGCAGACAGGGGGGATACAATGAGCAGTTCTTC. The full variable domain, with the rest looked up from reference TRBV13 and TRBJ2-1, is AAGVIQSPRHLIKEKRETATLKCYPIPRHDTVYWYQQGPGQDPQFLISFYEKMQSDKGSIPDRFSAQQFSDYHSELNMSSLELGDSALYFCASSRQGGYNEQFFGPGTRLTVL.

This clonotype was seen only a few times. This rearrangement joins TRBV7-3 to TRBJ1-2, with a possible D match to TRBD1 (6 bases). CDR1 and CDR2 from the germline V gene are SGHTA and FQGTGA. V lost 5 bases, J lost 7 bases, and 17 bases lay in between. The CDR3 is 14 residues long. CDR3 region: CASSQTSGGGGYTF. For the CDR3, the DNA is TGTGCCAGCAGCCAGACGTCGGGGGGCGGTGGCTACACCTTC.

The chain uses TRBV12-5 and TRBJ2-6, with TRBD1 matching 8 bases. Germline values: CDR1 LGHNT, CDR2 FRNRAP. Trimming took 4 bases from V and 2 from J; bases not matched to a gene: 10. This CDR3 region has 18 residues. The CDR3: CASGSWTGQETGANVLTF. The CDR3 bases are TGTGCTAGTGGTTCATGGACAGGGCAGGAAACTGGGGCCAACGTCCTGACTTTC. Full variable domain (missing parts from reference TRBV12-5 and TRBJ2-6): DARVTQTPRHKVTEMGQEVTMRCQPILGHNTVFWYRQTMMQGLELLAYFRNRAPLDDSGMPKDRFSAEMPDATLATLKIQPSEPRDSAVYFCASGSWTGQETGANVLTFGAGSRLTVL.

This clonotype turned up a few times. CDR3 nucleotides: TGTGCCAGCAGTGCGTTGGGGGGTAAATACAATGAGCAGTTCTTC. Translating it yields CASSALGGKYNEQFF. This chain joins TRBV27 and TRBJ2-1; D perhaps matches TRBD2 (6 bases). Germline V gene data show CDR1 as MNHEY and CDR2 as SMNVEV (reference sequence). Trimming stripped 5 bases from V and 4 bases from J, with 15 bases between. The CDR3 length is 15 residues.

This chain joins TRBV11-3 and TRBJ2-5; TRBD1 matches at 7 bases. Per the germline V gene, CDR1 is SGHNT and CDR2 is YENEEA. The CDR3 sequence is 14 residues long. V shed 5 bases, J shed 5 bases, and the junction held 8 bases outside the gene matches. This CDR3 reads CASSADRSEETQYF. CDR3 sequence (DNA): TGTGCCAGCAGCGCGGACAGGTCGGAGGAGACCCAGTACTTC.

This rearrangement joins TRBV29-1 to TRBJ2-7, with 8 bases aligning to TRBD1. V lost 4 bases to trimming and J lost 6 bases; unmatched junction nucleotides: 5. From germline, CDR1 is SQVTM and CDR2 ANQGSEA. The length of the CDR3 is 12 residues. The CDR3 DNA reads as TGCAGCGTTGTACCAGGGGGCCGCGAGCAGTACTTC. Encoded protein: CSVVPGGREQYF.

The rearrangement links TRBV25-1 to TRBJ1-1, with D perhaps matching TRBD1 (5 bases). The germline CDR1 and CDR2 sequences are MGHDK and SYGVNS. Trimming removed 5 bases at V and 0 bases at J, with 13 bases between. The CDR3 sequence is 15 residues long. CDR3 coding DNA: TGTGCCAGCAGTTCCCCGACAGCTATGAACACTGAAGCTTTCTTT. Residues: CASSSPTAMNTEAFF.

V is TRBV20-1 and J is TRBJ2-1; 9 bases match TRBD2. The CDR3 consists of 16 residues. Per the germline V gene, CDR1 is DFQATT and CDR2 is SNEGSKA (reference sequence). Losses at the gene ends were 0 bases for V and 7 bases for J; bases not matched to a gene: 10. DNA of the CDR3: TGCAGTGCTAGAGACTGGCTAGCGGGAATACGAAATGAGCAGTTCTTC. This sequence encodes CSARDWLAGIRNEQFF.

The chain couples TRBV4-2 to TRBJ2-1; 7 positions agree with TRBD2. Germline V CDR1 and CDR2: LGHNA, YNFKEQ. CDR3 length equals 16 residues. V was clipped by 4 bases and J by 6 bases; unmatched bases: 12. The CDR3 loop reads CASSRLTSTVGNEQFF. The CDR3 region has the DNA TGTGCCAGCAGCCGACTGACTAGCACCGTTGGCAATGAGCAGTTCTTC.

The J gene is TRBJ1-2, the V gene TRBV20-1, with 10 bases lining up with TRBD1. This CDR3 is built from 14 residues. V dropped 6 bases and J dropped 3; count of bases not matched to a gene: 7. Germline V gives CDR1 DFQATT, CDR2 SNEGSKA (reference sequence). As DNA, the CDR3 is TGCAGTGCCGCTCGAGGGACAGGGGACTATGGCTACACCTTC. Amino acid sequence: CSAARGTGDYGYTF.

V gene TRBV28 combines with J gene TRBJ2-2; D uncertain. The germline V gene has CDR1 MDHEN and CDR2 SYDVKM. The CDR3 consists of 17 residues. Trimming left V 2 bases short and J 1 base short, with 14 bases between. The CDR3: CASSLVPGQLNTGELFF. CDR3 sequence (DNA): TGTGCCAGCAGTTTAGTGCCGGGTCAGTTGAACACCGGGGAGCTGTTTTTT.

V and J are TRBV5-1 and TRBJ2-1; D unclear. Between the trimmed V and J ends, which lost 0 bases and 15 bases, there was a span of 10 bases. The germline CDR1 and CDR2 sequences are SGHRS and YFSETQ. The CDR3 spans 11 residues. CDR3 in DNA: TGCGCCAGCAGCTTGGGATTAGGATGGTTCTTC. Translation gives CASSLGLGWFF.

The rearrangement joins TRBV7-8 to TRBJ2-5, with a tentative D call TRBD1 (6 bases). The DNA end favors TRBJ2-7, so the J call may be wrong. The V gene's germline CDR1 is SGHVS and CDR2 FQNEAQ. This CDR3 is built from 16 residues. The CDR3 DNA follows: TGTGCCAGCAGCTTACTTTACAGGGTATCCCCCTACGAGCAGTACTTC. Translation: CASSLLYRVSPYEQYF.

This clonotype was seen a handful of times. The chain employs TRBV10-2 and TRBJ2-5; the D is unclear. Trimming took off 0 bases at V and 1 base at J, with 12 bases between the two ends. Germline CDR1 is WSHSY and CDR2 is SAAADI. The CDR3 extends over 16 amino acids. CDR3 in amino acids: CASSESWSVIQETQYF. The CDR3, as DNA: TGCGCCAGCAGTGAGTCGTGGTCAGTTATCCAAGAGACCCAGTACTTC.

The J gene is TRBJ2-3, the V gene TRBV7-3; D unclear. The CDR3 spans 15 residues. Per germline, CDR1 SGHTA and CDR2 FQGTGA. Trimming left V 2 bases short and J 0 bases short, with 9 bases between. CDR3: CASSLRWASTDTQYF. CDR3 DNA: TGTGCCAGCAGCTTACGTTGGGCTAGCACAGATACGCAGTATTTT.

The sample holds a few counts of this clonotype. The chain recombines TRBV15 with TRBJ2-7; no firm D call. The CDR3 extends over 14 amino acids. The V and J ends lost 1 base and 1 base respectively, with 8 bases between them. Germline loops: CDR1 LNHNV, CDR2 YYDKDF (reference sequence). CDR3 region: CATSRAAASYEQYF. Here the CDR3 DNA reads TGTGCCACCAGCAGAGCGGCTGCATCCTACGAGCAGTACTTC.

Regarding this clonotype: Sequence at one end of the junction differs from germline and may be a read error. The CDR3 region is CASRQSGGPNGKLFF. The CDR3 nucleotides read TGTGCCAGCAGGCAATCAGGGGGGCCTAATGGAAAACTGTTTTTT. This sequence joins TRBV2 and TRBJ1-4; 7 nucleotides match TRBD1. In germline, CDR1 is SNHLY, CDR2 FYNNEI. CDR3 length: 15 residues.

Worth noting for this clonotype: One end of the junction varies from germline; a read error may be responsible. The chain links TRBV27 to TRBJ2-3; 8 bases agree with TRBD1. This CDR3 contains 18 residues. The germline V gene encodes CDR1 MNHEY and CDR2 SMNVEV (reference sequence). As DNA, the CDR3 is TGTGCCAGCAGTTTATTTCTGGGACAGGATTTTAGCACAGATACGCAATATTTT. Amino acid sequence: CASSLFLGQDFSTDTQYF.

This clonotype appeared a few times. The chain carries TRBV28 and TRBJ1-2; no clear D. The V end lost 4 bases, the J end lost 7 bases, and 7 bases lay between the germline ends. From germline, CDR1 is MDHEN and CDR2 SYDVKM. The CDR3 runs 11 residues. CDR3 DNA sequence: TGTGCCAGCAGTTGGGAGGGTGGCTACACCTTC. Protein sequence: CASSWEGGYTF.

The chain joins TRBV19 to TRBJ2-1; D is ambiguous. In germline, CDR1 is LNHDA, CDR2 SQIVND (reference sequence). This CDR3 has 14 residues. V was cut by 0 bases and J by 10 bases, with 13 bases left in between. The CDR3 loop is CASSIDSGLAEQFF. DNA for the CDR3: TGTGCCAGTAGTATAGATTCCGGGCTCGCGGAGCAGTTCTTC.

The genes are TRBV28 and TRBJ1-1; D might be TRBD1 (5 bases). Germline-derived CDR1 and CDR2 are MDHEN and SYDVKM. V was clipped by 3 bases and J by 3 bases, with 8 bases between them. The CDR3 totals 13 residues. CDR3 DNA: TGTGCCAGCAGTTTTTTGGGGGACACTGAAGCTTTCTTT. It encodes CASSFLGDTEAFF.

The V gene is TRBV5-1, the J gene TRBJ2-7, with D perhaps TRBD2 (7 bases). The CDR3 is 15 residues long. Per the germline V gene, CDR1 is SGHRS and CDR2 is YFSETQ. V was shortened by 0 bases and J by 2 bases, with 12 bases between the two germline ends. The CDR3: CASSLAVGGAYEQYF. The CDR3 DNA reads TGCGCCAGCAGCTTGGCCGTAGGGGGGGCCTACGAGCAGTACTTC.

The gene calls are TRBV5-1 and TRBJ1-1, with 7 bases fitting TRBD1. Trimming at V came to 2 bases and at J to 2 bases, leaving 6 bases not matched to a gene. The germline gives CDR1 SGHRS, CDR2 YFSETQ. CDR3 length: 15 residues. DNA for the CDR3: TGCGCCAGCAGCTTTGAGGGGGCAACAAACACTGAAGCTTTCTTT. It is translated as CASSFEGATNTEAFF.

This clonotype was picked up a small number of times. The genes are TRBV10-3 and TRBJ2-1; 12 nucleotides align to TRBD2. There are 19 residues in the CDR3. The germline V gene has CDR1 ENHRY and CDR2 SYGVKD. With 4 bases clipped from V and 0 bases from J, the junction kept 10 bases outside the gene matches. The CDR3 reads CAISVSWLAGGASYNEQFF. The CDR3 DNA sequence: TGTGCCATCAGTGTTAGTTGGCTAGCGGGAGGGGCCTCCTACAATGAGCAGTTCTTC.

About this clonotype itself: With a much larger clone just one base away, this may be a read error. V gene TRBV4-2 combines with J gene TRBJ2-1; the match to TRBD2 covers 7 bases. V shed 0 bases and J 0 bases; nucleotides not matched to a gene: 2. There are 16 residues in the CDR3. Looked up from germline, CDR1 is LGHNA and CDR2 is YNFKEQ. CDR3 region: CASSQEGGSSYNEQFF. The CDR3 coding sequence is TGTGCCAGCAGCCAAGAAGGCGGGAGCTCCTACAATGAGCAGTTCTTC.

This rearrangement joins TRBV10-3 to TRBJ2-7; D gene uncertain. Germline CDR1 and CDR2: ENHRY and SYGVKD. The CDR3 is 13 amino acids. Trimming took 4 bases from V and 3 from J, leaving 10 bases between them. CDR3 protein: CAISGVDLYEQYF. As DNA, the CDR3 is TGTGCCATCAGTGGGGTGGACCTCTACGAGCAGTACTTC.